This T cell receptor (beta chain) is from a study of beta chain features in type 1 diabetes (dated by TCRdb to the late 2010s). Describing the broader study: No differences in mean age, gender distribution, total cell number or subset yield were found between patients and healthy donors. A total of about 99,000,000 sorted cells were examined across all samples, and RNA yield correlated strongly with the number of cells per subset. The study compared TCRB repertoires of sorted circulating CD4+ T cell subsets between recently diagnosed type 1 diabetes patients and matched healthy donors. Regulatory and stem cell-like memory subsets were obtained from only 8 patients and about 8 healthy donors, while naive and central memory subsets were obtained from all 28 donors.

Paper-wide results and their limitations: Because the HLA sub-analyses included only small numbers of individuals, any influence of HLA type on TCRB rearrangement was left unresolved. Because cDNA was sequenced instead of genomic DNA, activated cells with high expression could be over-represented, although the groups did not differ in activation or CD3 levels. Shorter templates might have been favored by PCR, but patient and control samples were amplified and corrected together, so both groups would have been affected equally by any skew. At VDJ recombination sites, patients with type 1 diabetes made fewer insertions and deleted more nucleotides, a pattern implying thymic rearrangement abnormalities. In all four CD4+ subsets, TCRB CDR3 length was moderately but significantly shorter in type 1 diabetes patients. Naive, central memory and regulatory TCRB repertoires appeared to be more similar among patients than among healthy donors.

This clone showed up just a few times. The antigen it binds to is not known. The input lacks base qualities; no much larger clone sits a single base away. Via the germline V gene, CDR1 is SGHAT and CDR2 FQNNGV. Counted from cysteine to phenylalanine, this CDR3 has 15 amino acids. Kept here is only the CDR3 DNA, which spans 45 bases and is read in frame from base 1. V is cut by 1 base and J by 9 bases, and the space between the germline ends is 16 bases. All of the isolated RNA was reverse transcribed with the High Capacity cDNA Reverse Transcription Kit, so expressed TCRB transcripts were sequenced. Deep immunoSEQ sequencing was applied to naive, central memory and regulatory T cell samples, giving an average of about 3.7 million total reads per sample. Sorted cells were lysed in RLT buffer and RNA was extracted with DNase-treated RNeasy Micro or Mini kits, depending on cell number. Each cell subset was processed on its own to prevent cross-contamination, while patient and healthy donor samples were processed together. The immunoSEQ multiplex PCR was used to amplify TCRB sequences from cDNA, yielding 87-bp fragments that span the CDR3 region. Amplicons were sequenced on the Illumina HiSeq platform. On the study's bioinformatics: Synthetic template baselines were used to correct PCR bias computationally, reads within Hamming distance 2 were collapsed together, and singletons that could not be merged were discarded. Reads were aligned to IMGT to assign V, D and J genes, CDR3 length, and insertions or deletions at six rearrangement sites. Within each subset, clonotype counts were normalized to the number of sorted cells before true diversity and Gini coefficients were calculated with the tcR R package. Repertoire sharing was quantified using the overlap coefficient calculated on TCRB nucleotide sequences. Out-of-frame TCRB sequences from naive cells were analyzed to stand in for the pre-selection repertoire. In TCRdb, the immuneACCESS table is reduced to in-frame sequences with V and J assigned. These tables do not hold every clone; where another copy was compared, an unresolved V gene accounts for under half, and the others remain unexplained. That table gives V, J and clone size, and the DNA gave D and trimming. The table for this sample lists hundreds of thousands of clones; roughly an eighth of them were counted only once. The ten biggest clones cover roughly 0.022% of the sample.

Each donor gave one peripheral blood draw, roughly 0.12 L on average, collected into heparinised tubes. Naive, central memory, regulatory and stem cell-like memory CD4+ T cells were sorted on a BD FACSAria II using a panel including CD45RO, CCR7, CD25, CD127, CD95 and CD27. A purity above 95% was achieved for all sorted populations. PBMCs were separated immediately by Lymphoprep density gradient centrifugation and were stained directly, without being cultured. To minimize batch effects, samples were stained and sorted in pairs, one healthy donor with one patient per experiment. The chain employs TRBV11-2 and TRBJ2-4; the D gene lacks a confident call. Specimen: naive CD4+ T cells from blood. The label giving this sample's cell subset or site can be read as: true naive CD4+ T cells. The source is a man aged 18 to 30 with type 1 diabetes. The sequence in DNA is TGTGCCAGCAGCTTAGTGATCAGCAGCTATGGCATTCAGTACTTC. This encodes CASSLVISSYGIQYF.